This T cell receptor beta chain was captured in a study of cytomegalovirus exposure and HLA in healthy donors (dated by TCRdb to 2016 to 2017). With regard to the full study: According to an earlier analysis of 587 of the donors, about 190 million T cells yielded 120 million or so unique TCR beta sequences and more than 250 Gb of sequence data. An early release that covered roughly 600 HLA-typed donors contained approximately 300 gigabases of sequencing data and tens of millions of unique TCR sequences. Among the roughly 430 genotyped donors, 75% to 90% belonged to the genetic ancestry cluster associated with self-reported Caucasian donors. The study aimed to test whether cataloging public T cell receptors could reveal signatures of past pathogen exposure. Using immunosequencing, the study profiled T cell repertoires from 500 to 800 subjects and related those repertoires to cytomegalovirus serostatus. Along with the approximately 650-subject first cohort, a separate validation cohort of over a hundred different subjects was used. To predict cytomegalovirus infection status, the study brought together high-throughput TCR immunosequencing, statistical association of individual TCRs with disease status, and machine learning. In a later analysis, previously published TCR beta repertoires from some 640 donors were re-analyzed and high-resolution HLA genotyping was added so that TCR occurrence patterns could be studied. In the later analysis, no new phenotypic data were used to find candidate immune exposures; instead, reliance was placed on TCR beta sequences and their occurrence across donors. An earlier analysis of around 540 of the donors applied high-throughput TCR beta sequencing to assess whether each TCR beta V gene segment acted as functional or pseudogenic. Donor age, sex, ethnicity and CMV serostatus were compiled alongside the repertoire data. Genome-wide SNP genotypes for about three fifths of the roughly 700 donors were used in a later genetic analysis, which treated that subset as a discovery cohort. Every discovery cohort repertoire had been produced on one sequencing platform. HLA typing included class I and class II loci at four-digit resolution. The number of typed donors differed by locus: 629-630 for A, B, C, DRB1 and DQB1; 500 to 550 for DQA1; roughly 600 for DPA1; and roughly 490 for DPB1. Because of strong linkage in the cohort, 4 to 6 DR-DQ haplotypes were treated as single units for association and clustering. On average, over 200,000 unique TCR beta nucleotide sequences were sequenced per donor among several hundred genotyped donors of the cohort, with roughly 19% of those sequences being non-productive.

The method was the immunoSEQ multiplex PCR assay. For the multiplex PCR, a mixture combining 60 forward primers for TCR Vbeta segments and 13 reverse primers for TCR Jbeta segments was used. A multiplex PCR assay on genomic DNA amplified the CDR3 region of rearranged TCR beta genes. On the Illumina HiSeq System, the amplified TCR beta libraries were sequenced as 87-base-pair reads. The original pipeline was this. In a later analysis, 80 million or so unique TCR beta chains were counted across the 500 to 700 repertoires, and roughly 10 million of these chains were shared by at least two donors. A nearest-neighbor algorithm error-corrected the raw reads and collapsed the reads into unique sequences, merging closely related sequences to remove PCR and sequencing errors. Alignment of CDR3 sequences to IMGT reference sequences was used to assign V, D and J gene segments. For a sequence to be retained, a match of at least six nucleotides was required to both a V gene segment and a J gene segment. A rearrangement was called productive if the CDR3 had no stop codons and remained in frame with V and J, and every other rearrangement was called non-productive. CDR3 was defined by IMGT convention, running from the second conserved V-encoded cysteine to the conserved J-encoded phenylalanine. The earlier analysis of about 560 of the donors excluded any sequence lacking an unambiguous match to a single V gene segment. An earlier analysis of 587 of the donors classified V segments as functional when productive rearrangements were above 56.7% and as segregating when the standard deviation between donors was above 5%. To diagnose cytomegalovirus status from the catalog of TCR beta chain sequences, a statistical classification framework was built. V and J gene assignment, in a later analysis, came from comparing TCR nucleotide sequences with IMGT/GENE-DB human TR gene sequences. Using the TCRdist pipeline, a later analysis assigned CDR3 sequences along with most-parsimonious VDJ recombination scenarios. In a later analysis, every TCR beta chain was defined by the combination of its CDR3 amino acid sequence and its V-gene family, and reads without a unique V-gene family were dropped. A later analysis removed roughly 590 highly shared, low-generation-probability nucleotide sequences to deal with suspected cross-contamination and a sequencing artifact. In a later analysis, a clonal expansion index was calculated for each public chain from normalized within-repertoire ranks of inferred template counts. In a later analysis, generation probabilities were computed with a VDJ recombination model fitted to out-of-frame rearrangements, and the resulting probabilities were checked against IGoR. Hypergeometric tests were used in a later analysis to score TCR-TCR, TCR-HLA and TCR-CMV co-occurrence, with a repertoire-size bias correction applied to the TCR pairs. A later analysis estimated false discovery rates by permuting HLA or CMV assignments 20 times. A later analysis grouped co-occurring TCRs with DBSCAN, adding TCRdist sequence similarity when clustering within HLA-allele-positive subsets. For co-occurrence clustering, repertoires with fewer than 30,000 or more than 120,000 public chains were excluded, along with a handful of repertoires with anomalous nucleotide sharing. In its TCRdb copy, this immuneACCESS table keeps in-frame sequences only and misses some clones. Where compared with another copy, unresolved V genes explain less than half of these, and the others have no known cause. That table gives V, J and clone size, and the DNA gave D and trimming. Within this sample are 150,000 to 200,000 clones, with 65% to 85% of them counted one time only. Roughly 1.4% of the sample is in the top ten clones.

At the junction V is shortened by 0 bases and J by 5 bases, with 6 bases in between. The CDR3 runs 13 residues from the cysteine to the phenylalanine. Only CDR3 DNA remains: 39 bases, in frame from the first base. The germline V gene provides CDR1 SGHRS and CDR2 YFSETQ. The cohort consisted of more than 650 healthy bone marrow donors. At the time of sampling, all cohort members were nominally healthy, though unrecorded immune exposures were likely present. The donor was CMV seronegative and belonged to the group of over 300 seronegative cohort members. A peripheral blood sample was collected from each donor, and TCR beta sequencing was performed on peripheral blood mononuclear cells. The Qiagen DNeasy Blood Extraction Kit was used to extract genomic DNA from the blood cell samples. Points the paper makes about the study in general: In a later analysis, TCR association rates were found to vary across HLA loci, with the most associated TCRs seen for DRB1 alleles and the fewest for HLA-C alleles. Three of the identified cytomegalovirus-associated TCR beta chains were confirmed in vitro to be specific for cytomegalovirus antigens. A cluster of highly shared sequence variants was judged likely to be a technical artifact of the sequencing pipeline. A further reported finding was that TCR beta sequences accurately predicted the HLA-A and HLA-B alleles for most subjects in the first cohort. Cytomegalovirus status was reported to be diagnosed by the classifier with high specificity and sensitivity in both the original and validation cohorts. Correlated functional status among segregating V segments might reflect linkage disequilibrium, but an unknown experimental factor could not be ruled out. In a later genetic analysis, a missense DCLRE1C variant was associated with V-gene and J-gene trimming of TCR beta chains, and the association was replicated in an independent cohort. Because counts were too low, approximately 15 rarely observed V segments, including chromosome 9 orphons, were excluded from the earlier analysis of several hundred of the donors. The cohort was sequenced for TCR beta chains only, and without alpha or paired-chain data the features that could be detected were limited. Broadly in line with IMGT annotations, most TCR beta V segments showed up in productive rearrangements about 90% or about 30% of the time in an earlier analysis of several hundred of the donors. The authors suggested that the approach could potentially be extended to other disease states and immunological phenotypes. Roughly uniform sequencing depth across donors was assumed in presence/absence analyses, although this assumption may not hold. The study gave a list of about 150 TCR beta chains associated with cytomegalovirus. A later analysis found that most CMV-associated TCR beta chains appeared HLA-restricted, with HLA associations seemingly driven largely by CMV exposure. When HLA alleles, especially DR and DQ, strongly co-occurred, attributing TCR associations to individual alleles was difficult. Because HLA typing was unavailable for some donors at each locus, only the typed subset was used in association tests. While some public TCRs were present in many individuals, most TCR sequences turned up only very rarely across donors. A later analysis associated 16,951 TCR beta sequences with specific HLA alleles at a false discovery rate of 0.05. In a later analysis, HLA-associated TCR beta chains were found to be more clonally expanded and to have lower generation probabilities than equally common non-associated chains. The 87-base-pair reads could not distinguish some IMGT-functional V segments, including TRBV6-2 and TRBV6-3, so those segments were excluded. In a later genetic analysis, fewer N-insertions in productive TCRs were reported among donors in an Asian-associated ancestry cluster than the 666-donor mean. Several of the top co-occurrence clusters appeared to be linked to parvovirus B19, influenza, CMV and Epstein-Barr virus, according to a later analysis. The only immune exposure information available for the cohort was CMV serostatus.

Regarding this clone: There is no known antigen for this receptor. Base qualities are not provided; no much larger clone lies one nucleotide away.

In this chain, TRBV5-1 is recombined with TRBJ2-1, with the D gene not confidently named. Sequencing was performed on PBMCs. This TCR was recovered from a man in his 60s in good health and CMV-seronegative. The CDR3 in this case is CASSLDTNNEQFF. The DNA sequence is TGCGCCAGCAGCTTGGACACGAACAATGAGCAGTTCTTC.